The present entry profiles one T cell receptor beta chain with its context. The antigen is not known. TCRdb's table, derived via immunoSEQ multiplex PCR, lists solely in-frame clones and lacks some. There are about 71,000 clones in the sample; around 78% occur only once, and about 5.4% lies in the top ten. The data stem from a study of OX40 agonist ivuxolimab in advanced cancers. Study-level points and caveats: Patients with a partial response at 0.1-3.0 mg/kg had among the lowest clonal expansion.

The CDR3 spans 15 residues. Germline CDR1 LGHNA, CDR2 YSLEER. V trimming: 0 bases; J trimming: 8 bases; junction bases outside the gene matches: 9. The sequencing used CD4+ or CD8+ T cells sorted from blood, collected in a trial of the OX40 agonist ivuxolimab. The rearrangement links TRBV4-3 to TRBJ1-2, with TRBD1 matching 7 bases. The sequence derives from an adult with an advanced solid tumor such as melanoma, head and neck, liver or kidney cancer. CDR3 coding DNA: TGCGCCAGCAGCCAAGAAACGGTGCAGGGGGGCGGCTACACCTTC. Amino acid sequence: CASSQETVQGGGYTF.